The source of this TCR beta chain is a study of early T cells in non-severe SARS-CoV-2 infection. TCRdb used MiXCR to reprocess the 5' RACE reads, holding one entry per CDR3 protein. The sample carries about 81,000 distinct CDR3 sequences, around 15% recorded once. The V gene lost 2 bases and the J gene lost 2 bases, with 12 bases spanning the gap. Germline V CDR1 and CDR2: SEHNR, FQNEAQ (reference sequence). This CDR3 comprises 15 residues. This receptor was identified in an adult who was a healthcare worker with PCR-confirmed SARS-CoV-2 infection or an uninfected control (not recorded which). The sequencing input was whole blood. V usage is TRBV7-9 and J usage is TRBJ1-2; D unresolved. This CDR3 reads CASSLSTAHNYGYTF. The CDR3, as DNA: TGTGCCAGCAGCTTAAGCACAGCGCACAACTATGGCTACACCTTC.